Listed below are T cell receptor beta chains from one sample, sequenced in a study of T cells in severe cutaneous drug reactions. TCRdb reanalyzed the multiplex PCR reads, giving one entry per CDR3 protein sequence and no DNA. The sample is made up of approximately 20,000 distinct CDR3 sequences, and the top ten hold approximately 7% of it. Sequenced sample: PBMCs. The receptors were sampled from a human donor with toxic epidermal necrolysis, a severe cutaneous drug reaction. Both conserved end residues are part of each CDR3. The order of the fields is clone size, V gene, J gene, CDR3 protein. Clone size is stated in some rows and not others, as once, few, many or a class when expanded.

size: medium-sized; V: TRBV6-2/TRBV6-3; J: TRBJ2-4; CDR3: CASSTDRDRSKNIQYF
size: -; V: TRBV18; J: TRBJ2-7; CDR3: CASSPGSYEQYF
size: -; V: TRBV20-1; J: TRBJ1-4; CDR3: CSASPAGAGEKLFF
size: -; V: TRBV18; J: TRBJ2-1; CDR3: CASSAGTGLYEQFF
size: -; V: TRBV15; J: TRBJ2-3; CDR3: CATSRTRGSVATQYF
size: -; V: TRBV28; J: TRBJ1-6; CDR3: CASSRGGLVNSPLHF
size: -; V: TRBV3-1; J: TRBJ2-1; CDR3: CASSQGASGRRSYNEQFF
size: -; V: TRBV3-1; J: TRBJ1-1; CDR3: CVSTRGGMNTEAFF
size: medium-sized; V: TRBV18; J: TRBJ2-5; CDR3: CASSPLGTQETQYF
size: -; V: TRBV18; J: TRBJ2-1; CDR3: CASSSQTSGSSYNEQFF
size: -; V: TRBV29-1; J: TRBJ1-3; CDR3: CSVVGLSGNTIYF
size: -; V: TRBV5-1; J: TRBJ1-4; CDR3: CASSLDTRGKLFF
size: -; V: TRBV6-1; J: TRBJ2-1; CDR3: CASSARSQGDHEQFF
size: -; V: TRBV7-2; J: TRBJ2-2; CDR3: CASSIDSANTGELFF
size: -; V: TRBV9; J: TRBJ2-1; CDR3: CASSVVGANEQFF
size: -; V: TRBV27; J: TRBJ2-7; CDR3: CASSPRGRDAGEQYF
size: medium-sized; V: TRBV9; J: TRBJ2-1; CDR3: CASSVRGDRAYNEQFF
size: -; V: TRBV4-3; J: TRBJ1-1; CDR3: CASSLGVARGAAFF
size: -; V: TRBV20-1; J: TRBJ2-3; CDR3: CSAPHSRTDTQYF
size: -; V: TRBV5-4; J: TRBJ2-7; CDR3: CASSSPGTSPGEQYF
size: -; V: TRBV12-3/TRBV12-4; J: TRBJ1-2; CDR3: CASSLSAYYGYTF
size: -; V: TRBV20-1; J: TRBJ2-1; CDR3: CSARDVELYNEQFF
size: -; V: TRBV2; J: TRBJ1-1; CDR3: CASSDAGTMNTEAFF
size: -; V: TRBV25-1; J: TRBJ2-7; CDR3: CASSGGLAGAYEQYF
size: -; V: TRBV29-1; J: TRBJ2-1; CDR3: CSAGLSDNEQFF
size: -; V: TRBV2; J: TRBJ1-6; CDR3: CASSGDRVNSPLHF
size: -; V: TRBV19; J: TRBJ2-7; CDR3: CASSTEGATYEQYF
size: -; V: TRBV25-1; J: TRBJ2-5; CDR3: CASSDGALETQYF
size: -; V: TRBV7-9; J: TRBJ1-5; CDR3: CASTDRGSNQPQHF
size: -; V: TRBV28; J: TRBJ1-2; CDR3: CASSWGQGKLGGYTF
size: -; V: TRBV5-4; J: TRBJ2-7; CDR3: CASSRTAIQGAEQYF
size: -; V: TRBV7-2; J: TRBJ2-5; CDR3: CASSFEGGPGVWRETQYF
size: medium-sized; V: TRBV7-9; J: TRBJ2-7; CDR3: CASSSQGMGIYEQYF
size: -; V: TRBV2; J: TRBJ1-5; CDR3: CASSRQAVSNQPQHF
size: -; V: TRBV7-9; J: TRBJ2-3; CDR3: CASARLAGGTDTQYF
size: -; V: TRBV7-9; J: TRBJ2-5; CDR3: CASSLWGFGETQYF
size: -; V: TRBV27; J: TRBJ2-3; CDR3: CASSPLENWDTQYF
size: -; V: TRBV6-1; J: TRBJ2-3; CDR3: CASGRTGDRTDTQYF
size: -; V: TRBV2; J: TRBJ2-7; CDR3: CASSESTPGPTYEQYF
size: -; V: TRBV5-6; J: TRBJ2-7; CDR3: CASSLGTAPTREQYF
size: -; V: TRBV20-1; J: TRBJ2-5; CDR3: CSATRQGGTETQYF
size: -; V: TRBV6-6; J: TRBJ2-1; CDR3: CASSSGTGYNEQFF
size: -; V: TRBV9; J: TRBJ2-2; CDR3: CASSVETGGELFF
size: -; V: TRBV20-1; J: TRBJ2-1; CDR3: CSARDNLGSAFSYNEQFF
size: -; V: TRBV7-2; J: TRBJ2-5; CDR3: CASSLSRGTSGSQETQYF
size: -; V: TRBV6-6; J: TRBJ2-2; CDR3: CASSYAAGSNTGELFF
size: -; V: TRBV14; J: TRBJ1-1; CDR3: CASSQELQGKAFF
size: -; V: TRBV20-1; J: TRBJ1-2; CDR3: CKTSRFGYGYTF
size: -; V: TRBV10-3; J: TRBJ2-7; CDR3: CAIRDSNYEQYF